The clone carrying this T cell receptor (beta chain) was observed a handful of times. Its antigen is unknown. These data originate in a study of immune heterogeneity within non-small cell lung tumors. General observations from the study: Local tumor mutational burden, with an R of around 0.34, correlated moderately but significantly with local T-cell clonality. There were identical dominant CDR3 beta clonotypes recurring across tumor sites within a patient, together with site-unique high-frequency clones. The repertoire of each individual patient held high-frequency T-cell receptor beta clonotypes that were largely distinct from those of other patients.

CDR3 size: 15 residues. Germline CDR1 reads SGHTA; CDR2 reads FQGNSA. V was clipped by 4 bases and J by 1 base; unmatched bases: 4. For each sample, template was around 650 ng of bulk tumor genomic DNA. Surgeons took several biopsies per primary tumor, spaced far apart, during surgery. Samples came from untreated patients having curative surgery for newly diagnosed non-small cell lung cancer. Donors comprised newly diagnosed non-small cell lung cancer patients undergoing surgery with curative intent. The authors amplified TCR beta CDR3 by multiplex PCR with 32 V and 13 J primers. Each CDR3 protein is one row after TCRdb ran MiXCR on the multiplex PCR reads. The sample holds 9,000 to 13,000 distinct CDR3 sequences, about 25% seen once.

This TCR came from a man in his fifties or sixties with non-small cell lung cancer. The rearrangement uses TRBV7-2 and TRBJ2-3; 8 bases align to TRBD2. Material: lung tumor tissue. CDR3 residues: CASSSVGGGTDTQYF. The CDR3 DNA follows: TGTGCCAGCAGCTCCGTCGGGGGGGGCACAGATACGCAGTATTTT.